This T cell receptor beta chain emerged from a study of T cells in Graves' hyperthyroidism and ophthalmopathy. RNA transcripts served as the template for amplifying TCR beta CDR3 regions. The primer set for the first-round RT-PCR of the TCR CDR3 was HTBI. TCRdb itself ran the multiplex PCR reads through MiXCR, one entry per CDR3 protein. The sample carries approximately 700,000 distinct CDR3 sequences, approximately 16% recorded once. V dropped 3 bases and J dropped 2; count of bases not matched to a gene: 5. Per germline, CDR1 LNHDA and CDR2 SQIVND (reference sequence). This CDR3 comprises 15 residues. This clonotype was counted a few times.

The V and J genes are TRBV19 and TRBJ2-7, with TRBD2 matching over 9 bases. The sample taken for sequencing was blood. The clonotype was recovered from a young man with Graves' hyperthyroidism. CDR3 coding DNA: TGTGCCAGTAGTATGGAAATAGCGGGAGCCTACGAGCAGTACTTC. Residues: CASSMEIAGAYEQYF.